Sequencing of this TCR beta chain was carried out in a study of response to subunit inactivated influenza vaccine. Per germline, CDR1 MDHEN and CDR2 SYDVKM. This CDR3 comprises 16 residues. Unmatched junction bases numbered 6, after V lost 2 bases and J lost 5 bases. This clonotype was detected only a few times. TCRdb fed the RT-PCR reads into MiXCR, producing one record per CDR3 protein. This table has some 540,000 distinct CDR3 sequences, under 30% appearing once. The sample also formed part of further work on T cells expressing NK-cell markers. From that report: The cDNA for TCR beta came from 5'RACE template switching with UMIs.

The receptor was derived from a man over 45 who received an inactivated influenza vaccine. V and J are TRBV28 and TRBJ2-2; 9 bases fit TRBD1. This specimen consisted of CD4+ T cells sorted from PBMCs, obtained about 11 days after vaccination. CDR3 sequence reads: CASSLTGTGRTGELFF. The CDR3 nucleotides read TGTGCCAGCAGTTTAACCGGGACAGGGCGGACCGGGGAGCTGTTTTTT. The variable domain in full, with the rest retrieved from reference TRBV28 and TRBJ2-2, is DVKVTQSSRYLVKRTGEKVFLECVQDMDHENMFWYRQDPGLGLRLIYFSYDVKMKEKGDIPEGYSVSREKKERFSLILESASTNQTSMYLCASSLTGTGRTGELFFGEGSRLTVL.